This TCR beta chain was retrieved from a study of radiotherapy plus CTLA-4 blockade in lung cancer. Study at large: Overall, roughly 17% of patients showed an objective response, while over 30% attained disease control. General study points: Blood-borne expansion of tumor-derived TCR clones followed radiotherapy plus ipilimumab.

Comment on this clone: As yet, its antigen is unknown.

Chemo-refractory metastatic non-small-cell lung cancer patients received focal radiation with ipilimumab CTLA-4 blockade. Germline CDR1 and CDR2: SNHLY and FYNNEI. The CDR3 runs to 13 residues. Sequencing used immunoSEQ multiplex PCR; TCRdb keeps in-frame clones, though not all of them. The sample lists approximately 46,000 clones; around 84% were seen once. The sample in question was peripheral blood, obtained from a patient treated with radiotherapy plus ipilimumab. This sequence was found in a human donor with non-small cell lung cancer whose response to radiotherapy plus ipilimumab could not be evaluated. The chain couples TRBV2 to TRBJ2-5; 10 bases agree with TRBD1. The J call may not be correct, given that the DNA end is closer to TRBJ2-7. CDR3 sequence: CASGGDRGHEQYF. The DNA of the CDR3 is TGTGCCAGCGGCGGGGACAGGGGCCACGAGCAGTACTTC.